The T cell receptor beta chain under discussion was sequenced for a study of blood T cell repertoires in COVID-19. As for the study in general: Samples came from the United States, Italy and Spain, spanning acute and convalescent COVID-19. The cDNA or gDNA used as material had been derived from T cells, B-cell-depleted T cells, or PBMCs.

Authors' methods: Amplification with reference gene primers provided the estimates of nucleated cell counts. Repertoires were generated with immunoSEQ multiplex PCR, while TCRdb's copy carries only in-frame clones and drops some. The V and J calls and the clone size are those of that table, but D and trimming were determined from the DNA. The sample holds fewer than 400,000 clones, over 85% seen once. Enrolment of Seattle patients took place during active infection, and they were followed longitudinally. The CDR3 has 15 residues. V lost 5 bases and J lost 9; bases outside the gene matches: 7. Germline CDR1 is PRHDT and CDR2 is FYEKMQ (reference sequence).

V and J are TRBV13 and TRBJ1-6; 10 positions agree with TRBD1. Sequenced material: peripheral blood. This receptor was identified in a woman between 25 and 40 years old with COVID-19, enrolled during active disease. The CDR3 region is CASSTRQGAISPLHF. The DNA for the CDR3 is TGTGCCAGCAGCACCCGACAGGGGGCGATTTCACCCCTCCACTTT.